The clone carrying this T cell receptor (beta chain) was seen a few times. Primed by a sample-barcoded 5' primer and a J-beta primer mix, a second PCR proceeded for 7 to 11 cycles. With 12 random nucleotides, a template-switch adaptor tagged each individual cDNA molecule. A single record per CDR3 protein comes from TCRdb applying MiXCR to the 5' RACE reads. The table lists about 1.6 million distinct CDR3 sequences, around 36% of them singletons. Aged about 6 to 90, donors were systemically healthy Caucasians from Russia. This entry belongs to a study of blood T cells in healthy people across ages. The clonotype comes from a woman aged 30 to 39 in good health. What was sequenced was blood.

As DNA, the CDR3 is TGTGCCAGCAGCCTCACTAGCGGGGGGACCTCCTACGAGCAGTACTTC. It codes for CASSLTSGGTSYEQYF. This chain connects TRBV6-5 to TRBJ2-7; TRBD2 matches at 12 bases. CDR3 length: 16 amino acids. CDR1 and CDR2 from the germline V gene are MNHEY and SVGAGI. V trimming: 6 bases; J trimming: 0 bases; junction bases outside the gene matches: 6.